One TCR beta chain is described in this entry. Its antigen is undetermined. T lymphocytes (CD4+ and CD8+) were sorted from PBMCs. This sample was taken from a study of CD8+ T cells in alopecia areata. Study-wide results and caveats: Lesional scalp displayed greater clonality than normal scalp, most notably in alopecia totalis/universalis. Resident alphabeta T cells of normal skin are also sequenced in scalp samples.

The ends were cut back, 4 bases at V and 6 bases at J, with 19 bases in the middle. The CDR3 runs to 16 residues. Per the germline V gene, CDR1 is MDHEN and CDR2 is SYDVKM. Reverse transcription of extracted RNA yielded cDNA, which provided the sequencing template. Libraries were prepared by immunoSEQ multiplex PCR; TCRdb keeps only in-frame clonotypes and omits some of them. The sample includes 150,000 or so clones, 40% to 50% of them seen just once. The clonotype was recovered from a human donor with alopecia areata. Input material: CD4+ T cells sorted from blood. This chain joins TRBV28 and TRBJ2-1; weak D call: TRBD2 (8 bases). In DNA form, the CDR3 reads TGTGCCAGCAGTTCAGGGGGTAGCGGGATTATCAATGAGCAGTTCTTC. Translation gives CASSSGGSGIINEQFF.